The sequence of this T cell receptor beta chain was determined in a study of vaccination and CD4 T cells after COVID-19. At the level of the study: With a range of 35 to 161, the median interval from diagnosis to drawing post-COVID samples was 90 to 120 days. Cells were stimulated with overlapping spike peptides from SARS-CoV-2, HCoV-NL63, HCoV-OC43 and HCoV-229E.

CD4+ T cells that had been cultured provided DNA sequenced with the Oncomine TCR Beta short-read assay. TCRdb passed the PCR reads through MiXCR, listing each CDR3 protein once. The table records under 20,000 distinct CDR3 sequences, roughly 43% of them present only once. Treatment defined: roughly 11-day PBMC culture with coronavirus spike peptide pools or control peptides (ViraFEST assay). For this clonotype: Its target is not known.

CDR3 size: 14 residues. Trimming pared 3 bases from V and 0 bases from J, leaving 6 bases between. The germline gives CDR1 LNHDA, CDR2 SQIVND (reference sequence). The sequences come from CD4+ T cells from blood, cultured in vitro, collected before SARS-CoV-2 vaccination. V is TRBV19 and J is TRBJ1-5; no definite D call. The TCR sequence derives from a human donor who had recovered from COVID-19. The CDR3 sequence: CASSIVGSNQPQHF. Here the CDR3 DNA reads TGTGCCAGTAGTATCGTGGGTAGCAATCAGCCCCAGCATTTT.